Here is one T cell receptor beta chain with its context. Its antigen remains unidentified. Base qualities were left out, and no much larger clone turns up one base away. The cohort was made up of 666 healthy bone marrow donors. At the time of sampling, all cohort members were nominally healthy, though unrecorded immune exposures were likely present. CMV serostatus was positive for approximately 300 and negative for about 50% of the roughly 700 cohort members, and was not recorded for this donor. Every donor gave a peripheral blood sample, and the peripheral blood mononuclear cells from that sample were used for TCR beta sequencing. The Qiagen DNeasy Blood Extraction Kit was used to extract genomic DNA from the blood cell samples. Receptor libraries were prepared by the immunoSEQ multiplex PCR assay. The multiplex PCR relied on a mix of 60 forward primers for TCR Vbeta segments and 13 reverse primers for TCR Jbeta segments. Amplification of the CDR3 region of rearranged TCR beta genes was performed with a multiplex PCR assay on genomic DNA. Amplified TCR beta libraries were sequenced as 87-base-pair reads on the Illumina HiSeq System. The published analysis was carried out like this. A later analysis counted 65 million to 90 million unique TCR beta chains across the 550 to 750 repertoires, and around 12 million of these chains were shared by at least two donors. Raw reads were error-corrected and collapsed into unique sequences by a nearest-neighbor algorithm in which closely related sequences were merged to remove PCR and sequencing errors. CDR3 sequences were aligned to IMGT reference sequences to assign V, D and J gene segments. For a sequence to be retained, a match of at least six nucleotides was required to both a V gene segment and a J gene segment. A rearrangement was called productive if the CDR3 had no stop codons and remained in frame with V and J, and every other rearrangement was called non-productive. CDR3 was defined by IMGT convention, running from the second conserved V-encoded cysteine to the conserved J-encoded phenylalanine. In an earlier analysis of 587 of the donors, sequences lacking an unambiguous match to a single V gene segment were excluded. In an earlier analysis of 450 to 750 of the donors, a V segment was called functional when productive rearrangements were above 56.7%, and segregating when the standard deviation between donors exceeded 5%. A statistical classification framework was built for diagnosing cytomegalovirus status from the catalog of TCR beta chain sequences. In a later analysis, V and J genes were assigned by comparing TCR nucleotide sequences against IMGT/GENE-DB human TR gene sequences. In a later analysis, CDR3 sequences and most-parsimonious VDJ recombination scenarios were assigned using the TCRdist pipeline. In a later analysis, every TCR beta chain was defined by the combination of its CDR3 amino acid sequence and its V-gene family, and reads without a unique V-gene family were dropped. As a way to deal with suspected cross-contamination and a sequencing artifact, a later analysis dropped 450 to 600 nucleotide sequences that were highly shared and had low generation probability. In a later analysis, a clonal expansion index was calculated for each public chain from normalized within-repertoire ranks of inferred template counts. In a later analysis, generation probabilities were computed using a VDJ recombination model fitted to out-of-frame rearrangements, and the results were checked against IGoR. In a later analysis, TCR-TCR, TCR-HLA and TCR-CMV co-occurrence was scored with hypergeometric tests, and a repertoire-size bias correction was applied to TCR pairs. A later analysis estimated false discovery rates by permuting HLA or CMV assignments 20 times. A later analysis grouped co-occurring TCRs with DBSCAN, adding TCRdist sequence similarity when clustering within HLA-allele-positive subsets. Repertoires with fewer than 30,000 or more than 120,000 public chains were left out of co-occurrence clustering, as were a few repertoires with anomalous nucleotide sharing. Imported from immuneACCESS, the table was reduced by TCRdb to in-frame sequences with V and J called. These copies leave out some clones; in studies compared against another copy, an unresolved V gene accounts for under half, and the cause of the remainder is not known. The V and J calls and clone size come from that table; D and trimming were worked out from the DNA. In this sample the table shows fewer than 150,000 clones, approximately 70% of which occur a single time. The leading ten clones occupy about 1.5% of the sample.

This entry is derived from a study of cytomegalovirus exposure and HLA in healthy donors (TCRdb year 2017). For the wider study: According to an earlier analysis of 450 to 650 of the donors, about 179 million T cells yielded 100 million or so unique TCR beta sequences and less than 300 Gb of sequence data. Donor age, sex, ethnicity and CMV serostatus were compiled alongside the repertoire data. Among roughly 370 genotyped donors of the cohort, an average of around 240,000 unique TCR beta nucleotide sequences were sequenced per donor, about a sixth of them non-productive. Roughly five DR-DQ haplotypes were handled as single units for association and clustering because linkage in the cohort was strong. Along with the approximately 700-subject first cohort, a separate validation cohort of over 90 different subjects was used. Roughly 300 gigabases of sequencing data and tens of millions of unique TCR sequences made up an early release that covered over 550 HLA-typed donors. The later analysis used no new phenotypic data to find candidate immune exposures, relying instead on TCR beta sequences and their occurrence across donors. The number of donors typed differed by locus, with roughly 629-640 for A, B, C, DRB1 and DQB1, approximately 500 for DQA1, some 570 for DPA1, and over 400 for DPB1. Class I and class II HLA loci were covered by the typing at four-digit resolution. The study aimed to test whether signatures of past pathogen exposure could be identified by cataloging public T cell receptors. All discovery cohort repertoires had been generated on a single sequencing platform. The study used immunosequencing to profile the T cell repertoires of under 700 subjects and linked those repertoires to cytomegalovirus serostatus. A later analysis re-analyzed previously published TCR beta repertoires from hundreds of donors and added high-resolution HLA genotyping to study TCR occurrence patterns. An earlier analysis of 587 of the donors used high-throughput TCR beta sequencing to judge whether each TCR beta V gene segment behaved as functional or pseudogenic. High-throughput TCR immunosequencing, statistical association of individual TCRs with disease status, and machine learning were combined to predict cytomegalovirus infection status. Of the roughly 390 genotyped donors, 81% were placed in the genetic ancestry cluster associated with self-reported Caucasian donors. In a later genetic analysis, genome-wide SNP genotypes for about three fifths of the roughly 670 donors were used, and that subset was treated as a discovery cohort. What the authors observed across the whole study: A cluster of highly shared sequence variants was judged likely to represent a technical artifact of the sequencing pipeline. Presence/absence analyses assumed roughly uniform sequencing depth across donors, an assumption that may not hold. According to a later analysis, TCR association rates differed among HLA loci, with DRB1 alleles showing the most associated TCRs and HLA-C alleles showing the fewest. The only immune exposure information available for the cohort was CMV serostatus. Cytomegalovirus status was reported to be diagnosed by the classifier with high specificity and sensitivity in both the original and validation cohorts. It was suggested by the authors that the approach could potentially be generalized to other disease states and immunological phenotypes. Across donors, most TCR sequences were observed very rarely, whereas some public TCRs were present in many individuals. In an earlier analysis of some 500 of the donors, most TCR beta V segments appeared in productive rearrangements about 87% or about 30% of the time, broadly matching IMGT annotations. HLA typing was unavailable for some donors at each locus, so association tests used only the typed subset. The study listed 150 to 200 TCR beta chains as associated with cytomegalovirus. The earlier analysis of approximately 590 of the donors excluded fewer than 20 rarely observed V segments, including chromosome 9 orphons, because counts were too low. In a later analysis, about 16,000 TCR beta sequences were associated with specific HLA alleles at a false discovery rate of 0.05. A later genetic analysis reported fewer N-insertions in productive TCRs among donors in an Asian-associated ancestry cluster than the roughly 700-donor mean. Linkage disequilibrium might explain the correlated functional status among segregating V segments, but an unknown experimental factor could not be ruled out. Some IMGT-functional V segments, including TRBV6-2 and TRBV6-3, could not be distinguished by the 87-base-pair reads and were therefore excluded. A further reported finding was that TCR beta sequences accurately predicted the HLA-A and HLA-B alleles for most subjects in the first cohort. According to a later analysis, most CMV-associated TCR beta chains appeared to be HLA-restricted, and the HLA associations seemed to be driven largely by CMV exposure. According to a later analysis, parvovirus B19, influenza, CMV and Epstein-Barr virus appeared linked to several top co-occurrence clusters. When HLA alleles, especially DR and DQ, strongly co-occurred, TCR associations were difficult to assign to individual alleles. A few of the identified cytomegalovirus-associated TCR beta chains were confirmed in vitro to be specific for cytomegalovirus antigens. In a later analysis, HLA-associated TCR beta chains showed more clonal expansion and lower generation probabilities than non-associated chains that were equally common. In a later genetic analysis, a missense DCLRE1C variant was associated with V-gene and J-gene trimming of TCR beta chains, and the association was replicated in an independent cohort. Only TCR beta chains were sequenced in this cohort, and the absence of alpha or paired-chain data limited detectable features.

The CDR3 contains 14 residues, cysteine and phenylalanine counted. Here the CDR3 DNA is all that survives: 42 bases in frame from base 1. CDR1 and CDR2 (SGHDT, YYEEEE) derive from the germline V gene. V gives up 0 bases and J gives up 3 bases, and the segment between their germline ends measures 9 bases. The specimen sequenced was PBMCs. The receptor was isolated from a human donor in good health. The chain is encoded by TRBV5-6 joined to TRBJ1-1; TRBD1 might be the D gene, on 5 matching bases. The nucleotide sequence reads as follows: TGTGCCAGCAGCTTGGGCTTCAGGGACACTGAAGCTTTCTTT. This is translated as CASSLGFRDTEAFF.